Here is one T cell receptor (beta chain) with its context. The data were obtained in a study of blood T cell repertoires in COVID-19. Overall study: PBMCs, B-cell-depleted T cells, or T cells provided the cDNA or gDNA that made up the material.

Original processing methods: Reference gene primer amplification in the assay estimated nucleated cell counts. Assay used: immunoSEQ multiplex PCR; TCRdb lists only in-frame clones, some missing. D and trimming come from the DNA, and the V and J calls and clone size come from that table. There are more than 150,000 clones in the sample; 86% occur only once, and 0.99% lies in the top ten. The CDR3 has 13 residues. Germline V gene data show CDR1 as SEHNR and CDR2 as FQNEAQ (reference sequence). V was clipped by 1 base and J by 6 bases, with 9 bases between them. Material: peripheral blood. The TCR was taken from a man aged 18 to 30 with acute or convalescent COVID-19. This sequence joins TRBV7-9 and TRBJ1-1; weak D call: TRBD1 (5 bases). The CDR3 DNA is TGTGCCAGCAGCTTAGGGGGACTCGCTGAAGCTTTCTTT. Residues: CASSLGGLAEAFF.